Following are 26 T cell receptor beta chains from one sample sequenced in a study of blood T cell repertoires in COVID-19. Assay: immunoSEQ multiplex PCR; the TCRdb copy retains only in-frame clones and omits some. The sample records about 120,000 clones, 75% to 90% being singletons. The sample was peripheral blood. The receptors were gathered from a man in his sixties or seventies with active or convalescent COVID-19.

CDR3 region: CASSFWGFLVPGQDCGYTF. The CDR3 DNA follows: TGTGCCAGCAGCTTTTGGGGCTTTCTGGTCCCGGGACAGGATTGTGGCTACACCTTC. This chain links TRBV11-3 with TRBJ1-2; 8 nucleotides match TRBD1. The CDR3 has 19 residues. Germline lookup yields CDR1 SGHNT and CDR2 YENEEA. Trimming cost V 3 bases and J 7 bases; bases outside gene matches: 22.

The chain couples TRBV12-3 or TRBV12-4 to TRBJ1-1; the D gene is possibly TRBD1 (5 bases). CDR3 size: 11 residues. Deletions cut 4 bases from V and 12 bases from J, with 12 bases between. The CDR3 region has the DNA TGTGCCAGCAGTTCCGGGGGGAGGACTTTCTTT. It specifies CASSSGGRTFF.

V gene TRBV5-4 combines with J gene TRBJ1-1, with D hard to call. Germline CDR1 reads SGHNT; CDR2 reads YYREEE (reference sequence). V lost 2 bases to trimming and J lost 1 base, with 12 bases between them. The CDR3 has 15 amino acids. The CDR3 coding sequence is TGTGCCAGCAGCTTTATCCCCAGGCAGAACACTGAAGCTTTCTTT. The encoded protein is CASSFIPRQNTEAFF.

The genes are TRBV3-1 (or the pseudogene TRBV3-2) and TRBJ2-7, with TRBD2 matching 10 bases. Germline CDR1 LGHDT, CDR2 YNNKEL (reference sequence). The CDR3 extends over 16 amino acids. Germline trimming cut 1 base from V and 5 bases from J; bases unmatched to any gene: 8. The CDR3 loop is CASSQAGTSVINEQYF. The DNA of the CDR3 is TGTGCCAGCAGCCAAGCCGGGACTAGCGTTATCAACGAGCAGTACTTC.

V is TRBV3-1 (or the pseudogene TRBV3-2) and J is TRBJ1-1; D might be TRBD1 (6 bases). This CDR3 is 14 amino acids long. Germline loops: CDR1 LGHDT, CDR2 YNNKEL (reference sequence). V was shortened by 3 bases and J by 5 bases, with 13 bases between the two germline ends. The CDR3: CASSHDTGRTEAFF. The CDR3 bases are TGTGCCAGCAGCCATGATACAGGGAGAACTGAAGCTTTCTTT.

This sequence joins TRBV6-5 and TRBJ2-7; TRBD2 matches 7 bases. Trimming cost V 5 bases and J 4 bases; bases outside gene matches: 11. Germline V gene lookup returns CDR1 MNHEY and CDR2 SVGAGI. This CDR3 contains 15 residues. The CDR3 bases are TGTGCCAGCAGTCTAGCGGATGTGGGGCCTTACGAGCAGTACTTC. It translates to CASSLADVGPYEQYF.

V usage is TRBV6-5 and J usage is TRBJ1-2; 10 bases are shared with TRBD1. CDR3 length: 15 residues. Germline assignment: CDR1 MNHEY and CDR2 SVGAGI. Trimming removed 2 bases from V and 8 bases from J; junction bases left unmatched: 8. Here the CDR3 reads CASSYGIGTGDGYTF. In DNA, the CDR3 is TGTGCCAGCAGTTACGGAATCGGGACAGGGGACGGCTACACCTTC.

The chain joins TRBV30 to TRBJ2-1; TRBD2 aligns across 10 bases. J was trimmed by 8 bases and V by 2 bases; bases with no gene match: 9. The CDR3 covers 15 residues. CDR1 and CDR2 (germline): GTSNPN, SVGIG (reference sequence). The DNA for the CDR3 is TGTGCCTGGAGTCAGAGCGGGAGGGCTAGGGATGAGCAGTTCTTC. Translated, it gives CAWSQSGRARDEQFF.

The chain links TRBV16 to TRBJ1-6; D is ambiguous. Trimming cost V 4 bases and J 0 bases, with 10 bases left between them. The CDR3 is made up of 16 amino acids. Per germline, CDR1 KGHSY and CDR2 FQNENV. The CDR3 loop is CASSRPESSYNSPLHF. The CDR3 nucleotides read TGTGCCAGCAGCCGCCCGGAGAGCTCCTATAATTCACCCCTCCACTTT.

The rearrangement joins TRBV9 to TRBJ1-1; D is perhaps TRBD1 (5 bases). The V end lost 4 bases, the J end lost 0 bases, and 13 bases lay between the germline ends. The V gene's germline CDR1 is SGDLS and CDR2 YYNGEE. The CDR3 length is 15 residues. The CDR3 loop reads CASSPSGGVNTEAFF. DNA of the CDR3: TGTGCCAGCAGCCCCTCCGGGGGTGTGAACACTGAAGCTTTCTTT.

V usage is TRBV7-9 and J usage is TRBJ2-1; D remains unclear. This CDR3 contains 16 residues. Trimming removed 1 base from V and 2 bases from J, with 12 bases in between. In germline, CDR1 is SEHNR, CDR2 FQNEAQ (reference sequence). The CDR3 nucleotides are TGTGCCAGCAGCTTAGGGGCAGCTACCACCTACAATGAGCAGTTCTTC. The encoded protein is CASSLGAATTYNEQFF.

This clone occurred once. The J gene is TRBJ1-5, the V gene TRBV4-1, with 8 bases that match TRBD1. This CDR3 has 16 amino acids. After removal of 0 bases from V and 4 bases from J, the junction contained 5 bases not matched to a gene. Per germline, CDR1 MGHRA and CDR2 YSYEKL. CDR3 sequence: CASSQDATGANQPQHF. The CDR3 DNA follows: TGCGCCAGCAGCCAAGATGCGACAGGGGCAAATCAGCCCCAGCATTTT.

This sequence joins TRBV30 and TRBJ1-2; the match to TRBD1 covers 8 bases. In germline, CDR1 is GTSNPN, CDR2 SVGIG (reference sequence). CDR3 length: 15 residues. V gave up 3 bases and J gave up 3 bases; unmatched junction bases: 9. The CDR3 loop reads CAWRLQTGAYYGYTF. The CDR3 DNA is TGTGCCTGGAGGCTCCAGACAGGGGCTTACTATGGCTACACCTTC.

J is TRBJ1-1 and V is TRBV7-9, with TRBD1 matching over 10 bases. Germline V lookup: CDR1 SEHNR, CDR2 FQNEAQ (reference sequence). V was pared by 5 bases and J by 1 base, with 13 bases of the junction left unmatched. The CDR3 extends over 18 amino acids. DNA of the CDR3: TGTGCCAGCAGCCTACCGGCGGACAGGGGGGGACAGAACACTGAAGCTTTCTTT. Translated: CASSLPADRGGQNTEAFF. The full variable domain, with the rest looked up from reference TRBV7-9 and TRBJ1-1, is DTGVSQNPRHKITKRGQNVTFRCDPISEHNRLYWYRQTLGQGPEFLTYFQNEAQLEKSRLLSDRFSAERPKGSFSTLEIQRTEQGDSAMYLCASSLPADRGGQNTEAFFGQGTRLTVV.

The chain has TRBV28 and TRBJ1-2, with D unclear. The length of the CDR3 is 13 residues. Germline loops: CDR1 MDHEN, CDR2 SYDVKM. V was pared by 3 bases and J by 5 bases, with 10 bases between. CDR3 in amino acids: CASSLSRGYGYTF. Here the CDR3 DNA reads TGTGCCAGCAGTTTGAGTCGGGGTTATGGCTACACCTTC.

CDR3 sequence: CASRKDRFATNEKLFF. The CDR3 coding sequence is TGTGCCAGTAGAAAGGACAGGTTCGCAACTAATGAAAAACTGTTTTTT. The chain uses TRBV19 and TRBJ1-4, with 7 bases identical to TRBD1. The CDR3 consists of 16 residues. Unmatched junction bases numbered 7, after V lost 6 bases and J lost 0 bases. Germline values: CDR1 LNHDA, CDR2 SQIVND (reference sequence).

This sequence joins TRBV2 and TRBJ1-5; no firm D call. Germline V gives CDR1 SNHLY, CDR2 FYNNEI. The V end was cut by 7 bases, the J end by 2 bases, with 12 bases between. The CDR3 totals 14 residues. The CDR3 here is CASTSLRGNQPQHF. The CDR3 region has the DNA TGTGCCAGCACCAGCCTCCGGGGCAATCAGCCCCAGCATTTT.

V is TRBV24-1 and J is TRBJ2-7, with unresolved D. The CDR3 is made up of 13 amino acids. Trimming took 4 bases from V and 6 from J, leaving 12 bases between them. Germline CDR1 KGHDR, CDR2 SFDVKD. This chain's CDR3 is CATSECPTCEQYF. DNA of the CDR3: TGTGCCACCAGTGAATGCCCTACTTGCGAGCAGTACTTC.

This clone was recorded once. This chain links TRBV15 with TRBJ2-1, with D possibly TRBD2 on 6 matching bases. The CDR3 runs to 19 residues. V lost 0 bases, J lost 0 bases, and 18 bases lay in between. Germline V gene sequence: CDR1 LNHNV, CDR2 YYDKDF (reference sequence). CDR3: CATSRDGVGGKSSYNEQFF. The CDR3 coding sequence is TGTGCCACCAGCAGAGATGGGGTAGGCGGGAAGAGCTCCTACAATGAGCAGTTCTTC.

The chain joins TRBV10-3 to TRBJ1-2; 10 nucleotides match TRBD1. Germline CDR1 ENHRY, CDR2 SYGVKD. Trimming took 0 bases from V and 5 from J; bases not matched to a gene: 12. The CDR3 totals 18 residues. Here the CDR3 DNA reads TGTGCCATCAGTGAGTCAGCCGGGACAGGGGCCCCCCGATATGGCTACACCTTC. This codes for CAISESAGTGAPRYGYTF.

The gene calls are TRBV11-2 and TRBJ1-1, with 9 nucleotides matching TRBD1. Germline CDR1 SGHAT, CDR2 FQNNGV. This CDR3 is built from 15 residues. J was trimmed by 2 bases and V by 5 bases; bases with no gene match: 6. The CDR3 sequence is CASSLRQGGNTEAFF. The CDR3, as DNA: TGTGCCAGCAGCCTGAGACAGGGGGGAAACACTGAAGCTTTCTTT. The full variable domain, rest sourced from reference TRBV11-2 and TRBJ1-1, is EAGVAQSPRYKIIEKRQSVAFWCNPISGHATLYWYQQILGQGPKLLIQFQNNGVVDDSQLPKDRFSAERLKGVDSTLKIQPAKLEDSAVYLCASSLRQGGNTEAFFGQGTRLTVV.

The chain uses TRBV7-2 and TRBJ2-3; no clear D gene. The CDR3 sequence is 13 residues long. Trimming removed 1 base at V and 6 bases at J, with 8 bases between. Germline CDR1 reads SGHTA; CDR2 reads FQGNSA. The CDR3 spells CASSLDSSDTQYF. The CDR3, as DNA: TGTGCCAGCAGCTTAGATAGTTCCGATACGCAGTATTTT. The full variable domain, its missing parts supplied by reference TRBV7-2 and TRBJ2-3, is GAGVSQSPSNKVTEKGKDVELRCDPISGHTALYWYRQSLGQGLEFLIYFQGNSAPDKSGLPSDRFSAERTGGSVSTLTIQRTQQEDSAVYLCASSLDSSDTQYFGPGTRLTVL.

This sequence joins TRBV28 and TRBJ2-7; TRBD1 is a possible D gene (6 bases). Germline CDR1 reads MDHEN; CDR2 reads SYDVKM. The CDR3 is made up of 13 amino acids. With 6 bases removed from V and 3 bases from J, the gap between germline ends came to 12 bases. CDR3 loop: CASSLGQFYEQYF. The CDR3 DNA follows: TGTGCCAGCAGCCTAGGACAGTTCTACGAGCAGTACTTC.

The chain employs TRBV9 and TRBJ2-5; D is perhaps TRBD1 (6 bases). The V and J ends lost 3 bases and 2 bases respectively, with 8 bases between them. CDR1 SGDLS and CDR2 YYNGEE come from the germline V gene. The CDR3 runs to 13 residues. The CDR3 region has the DNA TGTGCCAGCAGCGCAGGGGCTCAAGAGACCCAGTACTTC. Amino acid sequence: CASSAGAQETQYF.

The J gene is TRBJ1-5, the V gene TRBV7-9; D is possibly TRBD1 (6 bases). This CDR3 is 14 amino acids long. Germline loops: CDR1 SEHNR, CDR2 FQNEAQ (reference sequence). V lost 5 bases, J lost 4 bases, and 12 bases lay in between. CDR3 nucleotide sequence: TGTGCCAGCAGCGCGGGAGGGGGGAATCAGCCCCAGCATTTT. This encodes CASSAGGGNQPQHF.

The CDR3 region is CASSPTRTSGKLNEQFF. The CDR3 DNA is TGTGCCAGCAGCCCCACCCGGACTAGCGGGAAACTCAATGAGCAGTTCTTC. The chain recombines TRBV28 with TRBJ2-1; TRBD2 aligns across 12 bases. The CDR3 extends over 17 amino acids. With 6 bases clipped from V and 6 bases from J, the junction kept 12 bases outside the gene matches. Germline CDR1 MDHEN, CDR2 SYDVKM. Supplemented by reference TRBV28 and TRBJ2-1, the full variable domain reads DVKVTQSSRYLVKRTGEKVFLECVQDMDHENMFWYRQDPGLGLRLIYFSYDVKMKEKGDIPEGYSVSREKKERFSLILESASTNQTSMYLCASSPTRTSGKLNEQFFGPGTRLTVL.